This is a list of T cell receptor beta chains from one sample in a study of blood T cell repertoires in COVID-19. Some clones are missing from TCRdb's copy, which holds only in-frame ones; the method was immunoSEQ multiplex PCR. Of 95,000 to 150,000 clones listed, over 70% are singletons. Sequenced: peripheral blood. These receptors came from a man aged 70-80 years with acute or convalescent COVID-19. Both conserved end residues are part of each CDR3. A D gene is named only where the DNA matches it firmly. The size field is filled for only some rows; it gives once, few, many or a size class.

d_gene	abundance	v_gene	j_gene	CDR3nt	CDR3aa
NA	NA	TRBV7-2	TRBJ2-5	TGTGCCAGCAGCCAACCCCTAGCGACCTTCCAAGAGACCCAGTACTTC	CASSQPLATFQETQYF
TRBD1	once	TRBV2	TRBJ1-2	TGTGCCAGCAGTGCGGACAGGCCCTATGGCTACACCTTC	CASSADRPYGYTF
NA	few	TRBV18	TRBJ1-5	TGTGCCAGCTCACTAGGGGTCGATCAGCCCCAGCATTTT	CASSLGVDQPQHF
NA	once	TRBV7-6	TRBJ1-2	TGTGCCAGCAGCTTAGCGACAGGTACTGGCTACACCTTC	CASSLATGTGYTF
TRBD1	NA	TRBV30	TRBJ1-4	TGTGCCTGGAGGCAGGGGACAGCAAATGAAAAACTGTTTTTT	CAWRQGTANEKLFF
TRBD1	NA	TRBV10-3	TRBJ2-7	TGTGCCATCAGTGAGTCACTCCTACAGGGGGCGATCAGCTCCTACGAGCAGTACTTC	CAISESLLQGAISSYEQYF
TRBD2	NA	TRBV9	TRBJ2-2	TGTGCCAGCAGCGTAGACCCCCAGCGGGGGACTACCGGGGAGCTGTTTTTT	CASSVDPQRGTTGELFF
TRBD1	NA	TRBV5-4	TRBJ1-4	TGTGCCAGCAGCGTAACAGGGGTTGATAATGAAAAACTGTTTTTT	CASSVTGVDNEKLFF
TRBD2	NA	TRBV5-1	TRBJ2-1	TGCGCCAGCAGCTTGGTACCTAGCGGGGGATACAATGAGCAGTTCTTC	CASSLVPSGGYNEQFF
TRBD1	NA	TRBV5-6	TRBJ2-7	TGTGCCAGCAGCTTTTTAGGACAGGGAGACTACGAGCAGTACTTC	CASSFLGQGDYEQYF
NA	NA	TRBV5-1	TRBJ2-7	TGCGCCAGCAGCCTGTTGGGCAGATCCGACGAGCAGTACTTC	CASSLLGRSDEQYF
NA	few	TRBV19	TRBJ1-2	TGTGCCAGTAGTCCACCCCCCGGGGGAAAGACCTTC	CASSPPPGGKTF
NA	NA	TRBV9	TRBJ1-5	TGTGCCAGCAGCGCCCTCGGCGGACAGCCCCAGCATTTT	CASSALGGQPQHF
NA	NA	TRBV20-1	TRBJ2-5	TGCAGTGCCCGGTTGGGCGAGACCCAGTACTTC	CSARLGETQYF
TRBD1	once	TRBV20-1	TRBJ2-7	TGCAGTGCCCCAGACAGGGCCCGAAGGTACTTC	CSAPDRARRYF
NA	NA	TRBV6-1	TRBJ1-2	TGTGCCAGCAGTGATTGGGGGGGCGGCTATGGCTACACCTTC	CASSDWGGGYGYTF
NA	NA	TRBV7-3	TRBJ1-1	TGTGCCAGCAGCGCCCAAAGTGGGGGCGCAGGGACTGAAGCTTTCTTT	CASSAQSGGAGTEAFF
TRBD1	NA	TRBV19	TRBJ1-6	TGTGCCAGTAGTAACAGGGGGAGTTCACCCCTCCACTTT	CASSNRGSSPLHF
TRBD1	NA	TRBV3-1/TRBV3-2	TRBJ1-2	TGTGCCAGCAGCCAAGATCCCCGGGACAGTACCTATGGCTACACCTTC	CASSQDPRDSTYGYTF
TRBD1	NA	TRBV11-3	TRBJ2-3	TGTGCCAGCAGCCGGGACAGGTTCGCAGATACGCAGTATTTT	CASSRDRFADTQYF
NA	NA	TRBV5-6	TRBJ1-5	TGTGCCAGCAGCTCGGACTTATTCGGGCCCCAGCATTTT	CASSSDLFGPQHF
NA	NA	TRBV20-1	TRBJ1-5	TGCAGTGCTAGTGGAGGGGGGGCTGGGCAGCCCCAGCATTTT	CSASGGGAGQPQHF
NA	NA	TRBV5-1	TRBJ2-3	TGCGCCAGCAGCCAAGGGACATCACATACGCAGTATTTT	CASSQGTSHTQYF
TRBD1	NA	TRBV4-2	TRBJ2-1	TGTGCCAGCAGCCAAGATAGGACAGGGGGGTGGAATGAGCAGTTCTTC	CASSQDRTGGWNEQFF
TRBD1	NA	TRBV25-1	TRBJ2-2	TGTGCCAGCAGTCCTCCCCGAGGACAGGGGGGAACTACCGGGGAGCTGTTTTTT	CASSPPRGQGGTTGELFF
NA	few	TRBV7-2	TRBJ1-3	TGTGCCAGCAGTCAACAGGCTTCGGGAAACACCATATATTTT	CASSQQASGNTIYF
NA	NA	TRBV5-1	TRBJ2-3	TGCGCCAGCAGCTTGTACGGAGATACGCAGTATTTT	CASSLYGDTQYF
TRBD2	NA	TRBV7-2	TRBJ2-3	TGTGCCAGCAGCCCTCCGGGACTAGCGGGGGGCACAGATACGCAGTATTTT	CASSPPGLAGGTDTQYF
NA	NA	TRBV2	TRBJ2-2	TGTGCCAGCAGTGAACCCGGGGGTGGCACCGGGGAGCTGTTTTTT	CASSEPGGGTGELFF
TRBD1	NA	TRBV5-1	TRBJ2-7	TGCGCCAGCAGCTGGGGACAGGGGGCATACGAGCAGTACTTC	CASSWGQGAYEQYF
TRBD1	few	TRBV18	TRBJ1-5	TGTGCCAGCTCATCTTCGGGACAGAATCAGCCCCAGCATTTT	CASSSSGQNQPQHF
NA	NA	TRBV6-2/TRBV6-3	TRBJ1-5	TGTGCCAGCAGTTACGAGAGAGGGGGTGCGCTTAATCAGCCCCAGCATTTT	CASSYERGGALNQPQHF
TRBD1	NA	TRBV5-1	TRBJ2-5	TGCGCCAGCAGCTTCGGGCAGGGGGTTCAAGAGACCCAGTACTTC	CASSFGQGVQETQYF
NA	NA	TRBV3-1/TRBV3-2	TRBJ1-1	TGTGCCAGCAGCGGCCGGGACACGTACACTGAAGCTTTCTTT	CASSGRDTYTEAFF
NA	NA	TRBV11-3	TRBJ2-1	TGTGCCAGCAGCCAACAGGGAGATGAGCAGTTCTTC	CASSQQGDEQFF
TRBD1	NA	TRBV24-1	TRBJ2-5	TGTGCCACCAGTGACTTCGGACAGGGCTCCCAAGAGACCCAGTACTTC	CATSDFGQGSQETQYF